This passage covers 24 T cell receptor beta chains from one sample sequenced in a study of CD8+CD57+ T cells in acquired aplastic anemia listed by TCRdb under 2018. The data were produced on an Illumina HiSeq 2000. Profiling of TCR beta VDJ combinations and CDR3 sequences used genomic DNA as the template. TCRdb handled the public reads itself, with Q25 trimming in fastp and clone calling in MiXCR, and kept productive beta chains. A single entry per CDR3 protein holds the most common genes and DNA from its merged rows. The table for this sample lists approximately 190,000 distinct CDR3 sequences; approximately 50% of them were counted only once. The top ten hold around a tenth of the sample. Flow cytometry had shown CD8+CD57+ cell expansion in the patients selected for sequencing. The specimen was sorted CD4+, CD8+, or CD8+CD57+ T cells (not recorded which) from PBMCs. All receptors derive from a human donor with aplastic anemia.

This clonotype was seen once. CDR3 DNA sequence: TGTGCCAGCACCTTGACAGGGAACACTGAAGCTTTCTTT. Protein product: CASTLTGNTEAFF. The chain couples TRBV2 to TRBJ1-1, with D possibly matching TRBD1 (6 bases). Trimming took off 7 bases at V and 1 base at J, with 10 bases between the two ends. CDR1 SNHLY and CDR2 FYNNEI come from the germline V gene. The CDR3 covers 13 residues.

For this clonotype: Since a much larger clone is just one base distant, this may be a read error. The gene calls are TRBV6-1 and TRBJ2-7; the D gene is possibly TRBD1 (6 bases). Germline lookup yields CDR1 MNHNS and CDR2 SASEGT. V shed 6 bases and J shed 4 bases, with 13 bases lying between them. The CDR3 has 13 residues. The CDR3 region has the DNA TGTGCCAGCAGACACGCCCAGGGGTACGAGCAGTACTTC. Residues: CASRHAQGYEQYF.

This clonotype was recorded many times. The gene calls are TRBV7-2 and TRBJ2-1, with TRBD2 matching over 11 bases. The ends lost 8 bases at V and 6 bases at J; junction bases unmatched: 6. The CDR3 consists of 14 residues. CDR1 SGHTA and CDR2 FQGNSA come from the germline V gene. The DNA of the CDR3 is TGTGCCAGCCGCGGGACTAGCGGTATCAATGAGCAGTTCTTC. Translated: CASRGTSGINEQFF.

This rearrangement joins TRBV19 to TRBJ2-7; D may be TRBD1 (6 bases). Germline lookup yields CDR1 LNHDA and CDR2 SQIVND (reference sequence). The CDR3 runs to 13 residues. The V end lost 10 bases, the J end lost 3 bases, and 16 bases lay between the germline ends. In DNA, the CDR3 is TGTGCCACCCGCCGAGGGGGAAGCTACGAGCAGTACTTC. It specifies CATRRGGSYEQYF. Based on the CDR3 plus reference TRBV19 and TRBJ2-7, the full variable domain is DGGITQSPKYLFRKEGQNVTLSCEQNLNHDAMYWYRQDPGQGLRLIYYSQIVNDFQKGDIAEGYSVSREKKESFPLTVTSAQKNPTAFYLCATRRGGSYEQYFGPGTRLTVT.

This chain joins TRBV12-3 or TRBV12-4 and TRBJ1-1; D uncertain. The CDR3 has 11 residues. The V end was cut by 8 bases, the J end by 11 bases, with 15 bases between. The CDR3 DNA reads TGTGCCAGCGTAGTCAAGATAACGGCTTTCTTT. This encodes CASVVKITAFF.

This clonotype was picked up a small number of times. V is TRBV20-1 and J is TRBJ2-5, with D tentatively TRBD1 (6 bases). CDR1 DFQATT and CDR2 SNEGSKA come from the germline V gene (reference sequence). The V and J ends lost 6 bases and 8 bases respectively, with 19 bases between them. CDR3 size: 13 residues. This CDR3 is CSASSSDRVTQYF. The CDR3, as DNA: TGCAGTGCCAGCTCATCGGACAGAGTCACCCAGTACTTC.

The chain combines TRBV11-1 with TRBJ1-1; D unclear. The CDR3 has 13 residues. V was trimmed by 5 bases and J by 3 bases, leaving 10 bases between them. CDR1 is SGHAT and CDR2 is FQDESV in the germline V gene (reference sequence). CDR3 nucleotides: TGTGCCAGCAGCACTCTAGGACACACTGAAGCTTTCTTT. It codes for CASSTLGHTEAFF.

The sample holds many counts of this clonotype. The chain recombines TRBV19 with TRBJ2-5; 7 nucleotides line up with TRBD1. CDR1 is LNHDA and CDR2 is SQIVND in the germline V gene (reference sequence). CDR3 length: 16 amino acids. V was clipped by 5 bases and J by 2 bases; unmatched bases: 11. This chain's CDR3 is CASSRLRDSFQETQYF. The CDR3 bases are TGTGCCAGTAGTCGACTCCGGGACAGTTTTCAAGAGACCCAGTACTTC.

The V and J genes are TRBV10-2 and TRBJ2-7; TRBD2 aligns across 7 bases. CDR1 is WSHSY, CDR2 SAAADI, per germline. V shed 3 bases and J 2 bases; nucleotides not matched to a gene: 4. The CDR3 has 14 amino acids. The CDR3 sequence: CASSDGRGPYEQYF. The CDR3 DNA sequence: TGCGCCAGCAGTGATGGGAGGGGACCCTACGAGCAGTACTTC.

The chain couples TRBV11-2 to TRBJ1-1; D remains unclear. CDR3 length: 14 residues. The V and J ends lost 1 base and 4 bases respectively, with 10 bases between them. Germline V CDR1 and CDR2: SGHAT, FQNNGV. DNA for the CDR3: TGTGCCAGCAGCTTAGGCAGTCGTCGCACTGAAGCTTTCTTT. It encodes CASSLGSRRTEAFF.

The gene calls are TRBV24-1 and TRBJ1-2, with a possible D match to TRBD1 (5 bases). V lost 5 bases, J lost 3 bases, and 9 bases lay in between. This CDR3 is built from 13 residues. Per the germline V gene, CDR1 is KGHDR and CDR2 is SFDVKD. The DNA of the CDR3 is TGTGCCACCAGTGCGAAGGGACACTATGGCTACACCTTC. This sequence encodes CATSAKGHYGYTF.

The sample holds one count of this clonotype. For the CDR3, the DNA is TGTGCCACCAGTCCCAGCGGGAGATCAGTCGAGCAGTACTTC. Its protein product is CATSPSGRSVEQYF. V gene TRBV24-1 combines with J gene TRBJ2-7; 8 bases fit TRBD2. The germline CDR1 and CDR2 sequences are KGHDR and SFDVKD. Trimming took 6 bases from V and 6 from J; bases not matched to a gene: 9. This CDR3 has 14 amino acids.

The V call is TRBV7-2, the J call TRBJ2-5; D ambiguous. V was shortened by 1 base and J by 5 bases, with 14 bases between the two germline ends. The CDR3 spans 15 residues. Germline V gene data show CDR1 as SGHTA and CDR2 as FQGNSA. CDR3 in DNA: TGTGCCAGCAGCTTAGTAGTGCGCCGGACCGAGACCCAGTACTTC. Residues: CASSLVVRRTETQYF.

This clonotype has at least ten counts. This CDR3 is CASSFFPDRYTYGYTF. CDR3 bases: TGTGCCAGCAGCTTTTTCCCGGACAGGTATACCTATGGCTACACCTTC. V and J are TRBV5-4 and TRBJ1-2; TRBD1 matches at 7 bases. After removal of 2 bases from V and 4 bases from J, the junction contained 11 bases not matched to a gene. The CDR3 contains 16 residues. Per the germline V gene, CDR1 is SGHNT and CDR2 is YYREEE (reference sequence).

There are many counts of this clonotype. V and J are TRBV24-1 and TRBJ2-3; 9 positions agree with TRBD2. The germline gives CDR1 KGHDR, CDR2 SFDVKD. The CDR3 is 18 residues long. J was trimmed by 3 bases and V by 5 bases; bases with no gene match: 14. The CDR3 region is CATSAPMSGSGGTDTQYF. The CDR3 nucleotides read TGTGCCACCAGTGCCCCGATGAGCGGCAGCGGGGGGACAGATACGCAGTATTTT.

This clonotype was recorded at least ten times. This chain links TRBV4-3 with TRBJ2-7, with D perhaps being TRBD1 or TRBD2 (6 bases each). Germline V gives CDR1 LGHNA, CDR2 YSLEER. V was clipped by 0 bases and J by 4 bases, with 13 bases between them. This CDR3 contains 15 residues. In DNA, the CDR3 is TGCGCCAGCAGCCAAGATGTGAGGGGGGATTACGAGCAGTACTTC. This gives the protein CASSQDVRGDYEQYF.

This sequence joins TRBV10-3 and TRBJ2-7; 9 nucleotides match TRBD2. Per germline, CDR1 ENHRY and CDR2 SYGVKD. The junction had 6 bases not matched to a gene; V was cut back by 10 bases and J by 2 bases. The CDR3 loop spans 13 amino acids. In nucleotides, the CDR3 is TGTGCCACCGCGGGGGGGACCACCTACGAGCAGTACTTC. It encodes CATAGGTTYEQYF.

The chain combines TRBV2 with TRBJ1-1; tentative D call: TRBD1 (6 bases). The V end lost 6 bases, the J end lost 7 bases, and 24 bases lay between the germline ends. The CDR3 runs to 16 residues. Germline CDR1 is SNHLY and CDR2 is FYNNEI. The CDR3 here is CASSGGGRIGRVEAFF. The CDR3 DNA reads as TGTGCCAGCAGCGGGGGGGGGCGTATTGGAAGGGTTGAAGCTTTCTTT.

Many counts were recorded for this clonotype. Sequence at one end of the junction differs from germline and may be a read error. The chain is built from TRBV5-6 and TRBJ1-2; a possible D gene is TRBD1 (5 bases). The CDR3 has 15 amino acids. Germline CDR1 SGHDT, CDR2 YYEEEE. The CDR3 sequence: CASSPRRGGHYGYTF. In DNA, the CDR3 is TGTGCCAGCAGCCCTCGTCGGGGGGGTCACTATGGCTACACCTTT.

With regard to this clonotype: This clone may be a read error of a much larger clone one base away. V gene TRBV5-1 combines with J gene TRBJ1-5; TRBD1 aligns across 11 bases. Germline lookup yields CDR1 SGHRS and CDR2 YFSETQ. V was clipped by 7 bases and J by 6 bases; unmatched bases: 6. CDR3 length: 14 amino acids. Here the CDR3 DNA reads TGCGCCAGCGGCACCGGGACAGGGGGTCAGCCCCAGCATTTT. Protein: CASGTGTGGQPQHF.

This clonotype was seen at least ten times. The rearrangement links TRBV7-9 to TRBJ1-5, with D perhaps matching TRBD1 (5 bases). The CDR3 totals 15 residues. The V gene lost 5 bases and the J gene lost 5 bases, with 16 bases spanning the gap. Germline CDR1 SEHNR, CDR2 FQNEAQ (reference sequence). The CDR3 reads CASSPRAGPDQPQHF. CDR3 nucleotide sequence: TGTGCCAGCAGCCCCAGGGCGGGTCCGGATCAGCCCCAGCATTTT.

The chain joins TRBV18 to TRBJ1-1; tentative D call: TRBD1 (5 bases). Germline CDR1 is KGHSH and CDR2 is LQKENI. This CDR3 comprises 17 residues. With 0 bases removed from V and 1 base from J, the gap between germline ends came to 15 bases. The CDR3 nucleotides are TGTGCCAGCTCACCACCGAAGGGGCGCGAAAAGAACACTGAAGCTTTCTTT. Protein sequence: CASSPPKGREKNTEAFF.

This rearrangement joins TRBV19 to TRBJ1-6; 10 positions agree with TRBD1. V was pared by 7 bases and J by 14 bases, with 5 bases of the junction left unmatched. The CDR3 has 12 amino acids. Per the germline V gene, CDR1 is LNHDA and CDR2 is SQIVND (reference sequence). The CDR3 DNA reads TGTGCCAGTACCCGGGACAGGGGAACCCTCCACTTT. It translates to CASTRDRGTLHF. The full variable domain, with the rest looked up from reference TRBV19 and TRBJ1-6, is DGGITQSPKYLFRKEGQNVTLSCEQNLNHDAMYWYRQDPGQGLRLIYYSQIVNDFQKGDIAEGYSVSREKKESFPLTVTSAQKNPTAFYLCASTRDRGTLHFGNGTRLTVT.

In this sample, this clonotype turned up a few times. The CDR3 sequence: CATSDLLGYQPQHF. CDR3 DNA sequence: TGTGCCACCAGTGATTTGCTAGGGTATCAGCCCCAGCATTTT. The V and J genes are TRBV24-1 and TRBJ1-5; D uncertain. V lost 0 bases to trimming and J lost 5 bases, with 7 bases between them. CDR3 length: 14 residues. Germline-derived CDR1 and CDR2 are KGHDR and SFDVKD.